This T cell receptor beta chain originates from a study of Ad26.COV2.S vaccination and SARS-CoV-2 variants. Sequenced by immunoSEQ multiplex PCR; TCRdb stores in-frame clones only, minus some. Altogether more than 350,000 clones are present, approximately 92% being singletons, with the ten largest covering 9% to 15%. Treatment: approximately 18 received Ad26.COV2.S at low or high dose, single or two shots; several received placebo; per-sample allocation not given. Sampling occurred on day 63 after the first vaccine or placebo injection. An Ad26 vector carrying the Wuhan-strain SARS-CoV-2 spike served as the vaccine. Germline V gene lookup returns CDR1 MDHEN and CDR2 SYDVKM. V was pared by 3 bases and J by 8 bases, with 17 bases between. The CDR3 runs to 15 residues.

Here the sequenced sample was peripheral blood, taken in a trial of Ad26.COV2.S vaccine versus placebo. V usage is TRBV28 and J usage is TRBJ2-4; D remains ambiguous. This TCR came from a person aged 18-60 years who received the Ad26.COV2.S COVID-19 vaccine or a placebo. The CDR3 region has the DNA TGTGCCAGCAGTTTTAAGGGCCCCTCGAGGCACATTCAGTACTTC. It is translated as CASSFKGPSRHIQYF.